The 27 T cell receptor beta chains presented below share a single source sample, sequenced in a study of OX40 agonist ivuxolimab in advanced cancers. The table came from immunoSEQ multiplex PCR; TCRdb's copy has only in-frame clones and leaves some out. The sample has about 60,000 clones, about 90% seen once; the top ten hold about 5.1%. Sequenced here: CD4+ or CD8+ T cells sorted from blood, sampled in a trial of the OX40 agonist ivuxolimab. The receptors originated from an adult with an advanced solid tumor such as melanoma, head and neck, liver or kidney cancer.

The chain has TRBV4-2 and TRBJ1-6; no reliable D call. Trimming removed 5 bases from V and 0 bases from J, with 14 bases in between. Germline V gene lookup returns CDR1 LGHNA and CDR2 YNFKEQ. This CDR3 region has 17 residues. CDR3 residues: CASSLDRATSYNSPLHF. The DNA for the CDR3 is TGTGCCAGCAGCTTGGATAGGGCTACCTCCTATAATTCACCCCTCCACTTT.

The CDR3 is CASSTRDSRIGDTQYF. The CDR3 DNA is TGTGCCAGCAGTACACGGGACTCTCGGATCGGGGATACGCAGTATTTT. This rearrangement joins TRBV2 to TRBJ2-3; D possibly corresponds to TRBD2 (6 bases). Deletions cut 5 bases from V and 6 bases from J, with 21 bases between. Germline V gene lookup returns CDR1 SNHLY and CDR2 FYNNEI. The CDR3 sequence is 16 residues long.

This clone appeared a few times. The chain is built from TRBV27 and TRBJ1-1; maybe TRBD1 (6 bases). The CDR3 consists of 12 residues. The V end was cut by 2 bases, the J end by 10 bases, with 11 bases between. Germline CDR1 MNHEY, CDR2 SMNVEV (reference sequence). The CDR3 loop is CASSLLTGRAFF. CDR3 in DNA: TGTGCCAGCAGTTTACTAACAGGGCGAGCTTTCTTT.

This sequence joins TRBV18 and TRBJ1-1, with a weak D call TRBD1 (5 bases). The CDR3 has 14 amino acids. Germline values: CDR1 KGHSH, CDR2 LQKENI. V shed 3 bases and J shed 5 bases, with 13 bases lying between them. CDR3 loop: CASSPGGGRTEAFF. The CDR3 DNA reads as TGTGCCAGCTCACCTGGGGGTGGAAGGACTGAAGCTTTCTTT.

The chain employs TRBV27 and TRBJ2-7, with D uncertain. The CDR3 is made up of 13 amino acids. V was clipped by 6 bases and J by 0 bases, with 9 bases between them. The germline CDR1 and CDR2 sequences are MNHEY and SMNVEV (reference sequence). This CDR3 is CASSPRNSYEQYF. Written as DNA, the CDR3 is TGTGCCAGCAGCCCTAGGAACTCCTACGAGCAGTACTTC.

V gene TRBV4-3 combines with J gene TRBJ2-7; 7 bases agree with TRBD2. The V gene end was trimmed by 0 bases and the J gene end by 6 bases; junction bases not matched to a gene: 5. The CDR3 is 14 residues long. Germline V gives CDR1 LGHNA, CDR2 YSLEER. The CDR3 coding sequence is TGCGCCAGCAGCCAAGAGACAGAGCGGGGCGAGCAGTACTTC. Its translation: CASSQETERGEQYF.

V usage is TRBV18 and J usage is TRBJ1-6, with D unclear. The CDR3 length is 14 residues. Germline CDR1 and CDR2: KGHSH and LQKENI. V lost 6 bases and J lost 10, with 16 bases in between. DNA of the CDR3: TGTGCCAGCTCCCGGGAGCAAGGGCGCTCACCCCTCCACTTT. Amino acid sequence: CASSREQGRSPLHF.

The rearrangement links TRBV5-6 to TRBJ2-7; no firm D call. CDR3 length: 14 residues. V was trimmed by 0 bases and J by 6 bases, leaving 13 bases between them. Germline loops: CDR1 SGHDT, CDR2 YYEEEE. The CDR3 coding sequence is TGTGCCAGCAGCTTGGTTGCTGGGGTAGGCGAGCAGTACTTC. Translating it yields CASSLVAGVGEQYF.

The rearrangement uses TRBV7-9 and TRBJ2-3; 9 nucleotides line up with TRBD2. The CDR3 length is 16 residues. Trimming cost V 2 bases and J 5 bases; bases outside gene matches: 8. Germline CDR1 reads SEHNR; CDR2 reads FQNEAQ (reference sequence). Written as DNA, the CDR3 is TGTGCCAGCAGCTTAATCGGCGGGGGGGCCAAAGATACGCAGTATTTT. It translates to CASSLIGGGAKDTQYF.

This clone was seen once. This rearrangement joins TRBV11-3 to TRBJ2-2; D unresolved. Germline V gives CDR1 SGHNT, CDR2 YENEEA. This CDR3 spans 13 amino acids. Trimming stripped 6 bases from V and 2 bases from J, with 7 bases between. DNA of the CDR3: TGTGCCAGCAGGAACACCAACACCGGGGAGCTGTTTTTT. This codes for CASRNTNTGELFF.

The chain recombines TRBV6-1 with TRBJ1-6; 7 bases map to TRBD1. Looked up from germline, CDR1 is MNHNS and CDR2 is SASEGT. CDR3 length equals 13 residues. V was clipped by 7 bases and J by 7 bases; unmatched bases: 4. For the CDR3, the DNA is TGTGCCAGCAAGACAGGGCCCAATTCACCCCTCCACTTT. This gives the protein CASKTGPNSPLHF.

The table lists this clone with a count of one. J is TRBJ1-5 and V is TRBV7-9; a weak D match, TRBD1 (6 bases). Looked up from germline, CDR1 is SEHNR and CDR2 is FQNEAQ (reference sequence). The CDR3 length is 15 residues. V lost 4 bases, J lost 0 bases, and 10 bases lay in between. CDR3 loop: CASSWGHTSNQPQHF. CDR3 nucleotide sequence: TGTGCCAGCAGCTGGGGACACACTAGCAATCAGCCCCAGCATTTT.

DNA of the CDR3: TGCGCCAGCAGCGAGGACAGGGGTGGAAACGAGCAGTACTTC. Amino acids: CASSEDRGGNEQYF. The chain links TRBV5-1 to TRBJ2-7, with TRBD1 matching over 9 bases. The J segment lost 5 bases and the V segment lost 4 bases, leaving 7 bases of the junction unmatched. The CDR3 is 14 residues long. The germline V gene has CDR1 SGHRS and CDR2 YFSETQ.

The chain recombines TRBV28 with TRBJ2-5, with TRBD1 matching 8 bases. Germline V gives CDR1 MDHEN, CDR2 SYDVKM. The CDR3 has 15 residues. J lost 2 bases, V lost 3 bases, and 5 bases had no gene match. The CDR3, as DNA: TGTGCCAGCAGTTTCCGGGACAGGATGCAAGAGACCCAGTACTTC. This gives the protein CASSFRDRMQETQYF.

The chain is built from TRBV18 and TRBJ1-1; a possible D gene is TRBD1 (6 bases). Between the trimmed V and J ends, which lost 3 bases and 1 base, there was a span of 6 bases. Germline V lookup: CDR1 KGHSH, CDR2 LQKENI. This CDR3 has 13 residues. CDR3 sequence: CASSPTGNTEAFF. The CDR3 nucleotides are TGTGCCAGCTCACCGACAGGGAACACTGAAGCTTTCTTT.

The chain combines TRBV4-2 with TRBJ1-5, with D uncertain. From germline, CDR1 is LGHNA and CDR2 YNFKEQ. The V and J ends lost 1 base and 7 bases respectively, with 11 bases between them. CDR3 length: 14 residues. DNA of the CDR3: TGTGCCAGCAGCCAAGCGGGGAGCCAACAGCCCCAGCATTTT. It specifies CASSQAGSQQPQHF.

J is TRBJ2-3 and V is TRBV19, with a weak D call TRBD2 (5 bases). Trimming took 8 bases from V and 0 from J, leaving 18 bases between them. This CDR3 comprises 16 residues. CDR1 is LNHDA, CDR2 SQIVND, per germline (reference sequence). CDR3 coding DNA: TGTGCCAGTGTTCGTCGAGCGGCTTCTAGCACAGATACGCAGTATTTT. Residues: CASVRRAASSTDTQYF.

This chain links TRBV7-8 with TRBJ1-4; D uncertain. From germline, CDR1 is SGHVS and CDR2 FQNEAQ. Deletions cut 6 bases from V and 4 bases from J, with 9 bases between. The CDR3 is made up of 13 amino acids. The CDR3 here is CASSVEHNEKLFF. CDR3 DNA sequence: TGTGCCAGCAGTGTGGAGCATAATGAAAAACTGTTTTTT.

This clone was observed a few times. The genes are TRBV9 and TRBJ2-7; D is uncertain. The CDR3 runs 14 residues. Per germline, CDR1 SGDLS and CDR2 YYNGEE. V gave up 0 bases and J gave up 0 bases, with 7 bases separating them. The CDR3 sequence is CASSVEGGSYEQYF. CDR3 DNA: TGTGCCAGCAGCGTAGAGGGCGGCTCCTACGAGCAGTACTTC.

The chain combines TRBV27 with TRBJ2-7, with unresolved D. This CDR3 region has 15 residues. Germline V gene lookup returns CDR1 MNHEY and CDR2 SMNVEV (reference sequence). V lost 3 bases to trimming and J lost 3 bases, with 15 bases between them. The CDR3 protein is CASSFRAQFGYEQYF. The CDR3 nucleotides are TGTGCCAGCAGTTTTCGGGCACAGTTCGGCTACGAGCAGTACTTC.

This chain joins TRBV19 and TRBJ1-1, with 8 bases that match TRBD1. This CDR3 spans 15 amino acids. Germline V gene sequence: CDR1 LNHDA, CDR2 SQIVND (reference sequence). The trim removed 8 bases at V and 0 bases at J, leaving 8 bases unmatched. CDR3 sequence reads: CASLDRGMVNTEAFF. In DNA, the CDR3 is TGTGCCAGTTTAGACAGGGGTATGGTGAACACTGAAGCTTTCTTT.

The V call is TRBV9, the J call TRBJ1-3; TRBD1 matches 9 bases. The germline V gene encodes CDR1 SGDLS and CDR2 YYNGEE. J gave up 4 bases and V 0 bases, and 5 bases lay outside the gene matches. The CDR3 consists of 16 residues. The CDR3 bases are TGTGCCAGCAGCGTAGAGGGGACAGGGCGGGGAAACACCATATATTTT. The encoded protein is CASSVEGTGRGNTIYF.

The sample holds one count of this clone. V and J are TRBV11-2 and TRBJ1-2; no firm D call. The CDR3 is 19 amino acids. Trimming stripped 8 bases from V and 4 bases from J, with 32 bases between. Per germline, CDR1 SGHAT and CDR2 FQNNGV. In DNA form, the CDR3 reads TGTGCCAGCCCCCGGGAGTATAGACTGAGTCACGAGTGGAGCTATGGCTACACCTTC. Protein: CASPREYRLSHEWSYGYTF.

A word on this clone: Other nucleotide sequences from this sample produce the same CDR3. The J gene is TRBJ1-5, the V gene TRBV2, with D perhaps TRBD1 (5 bases). Germline CDR1 SNHLY, CDR2 FYNNEI. V was trimmed by 7 bases and J by 2 bases, leaving 9 bases between them. CDR3 length: 13 amino acids. CDR3 coding DNA: TGTGCCAGCATGGGGGACGGCAATCAGCCCCAGCATTTT. Its protein is CASMGDGNQPQHF.

The CDR3 DNA reads as TGCACCACCCCCTGGGGGTTATGGACCTTTAATGAAAAACTGTTTTTT. Translated, it gives CTTPWGLWTFNEKLFF. V and J are TRBV5-1 and TRBJ1-4; D might be TRBD1 (5 bases). The germline V gene encodes CDR1 SGHRS and CDR2 YFSETQ. The CDR3 consists of 16 residues.

The chain's CDR3 is CASSPVDYLTDTQYF. CDR3 in DNA: TGTGCCAGCTCACCAGTGGACTACCTCACAGATACGCAGTATTTT. The chain combines TRBV18 with TRBJ2-3, with a possible D match to TRBD2 (6 bases). Germline CDR1 and CDR2: KGHSH and LQKENI. Trimming took 2 bases from V and 2 from J, leaving 11 bases between them. The length of the CDR3 is 15 residues.

The chain employs TRBV15 and TRBJ1-4; no clear D gene. V shed 1 base and J shed 6 bases, with 12 bases lying between them. Germline CDR1 reads LNHNV; CDR2 reads YYDKDF (reference sequence). The length of the CDR3 is 15 residues. The CDR3, as DNA: TGTGCCACCAGCAGAGTAGCTGCCGTTGATGAAAAACTGTTTTTT. Protein product: CATSRVAAVDEKLFF.